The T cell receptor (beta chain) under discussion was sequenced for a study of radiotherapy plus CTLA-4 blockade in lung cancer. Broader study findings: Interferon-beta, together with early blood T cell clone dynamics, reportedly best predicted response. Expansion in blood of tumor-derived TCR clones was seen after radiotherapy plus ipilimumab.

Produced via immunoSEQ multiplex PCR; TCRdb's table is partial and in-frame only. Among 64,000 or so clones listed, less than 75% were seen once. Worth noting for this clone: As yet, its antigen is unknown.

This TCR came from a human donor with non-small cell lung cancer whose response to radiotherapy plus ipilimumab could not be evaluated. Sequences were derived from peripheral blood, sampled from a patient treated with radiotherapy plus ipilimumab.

CDR3 DNA: TGTGCCAGCAGCTTAAGGGACTTCTCCACAGATACGCAGTATTTT. Translated: CASSLRDFSTDTQYF. This chain links TRBV5-4 with TRBJ2-3; D might be TRBD2 (6 bases). Germline V CDR1 and CDR2: SGHNT, YYREEE (reference sequence). V lost 2 bases and J 2 bases, leaving 12 bases between the germline ends. This CDR3 comprises 15 residues.